The rows below give T cell receptor beta chains drawn from one sample of a study of T-cell memory formation after mild COVID-19. MiXCR, applied by TCRdb to the 5' RACE reads, yields one record per CDR3 protein. The sample includes hundreds of thousands of distinct CDR3 sequences, under 30% of them seen just once. Sequenced: PBMCs or a T cell subset sorted from them (not recorded which). These receptors all stem from an adult woman who had mild COVID-19 (a few samples of this study predate the infection). Cell type and time point are not known. CDR3s leave out the opening cysteine and the closing phenylalanine or tryptophan. The size field is filled for only some rows; it gives once, few, many or a size class.

abundance | j_gene | v_gene | CDR3aa
NA | TRBJ2-7 | TRBV12-3/TRBV12-4 | DSSTAGDSYEQY
many | TRBJ2-7 | TRBV18 | ASSPLAGGAYEQY
NA | TRBJ1-2 | TRBV11-2 | ASSPVLLGNGYT
few | TRBJ1-1 | TRBV12-3/TRBV12-4 | ASSRRAGITPTEAF
NA | TRBJ2-1 | TRBV18 | ASSPPNKGTDPLYNEQF
NA | TRBJ1-1 | TRBV18 | ASSLQGPGDTEAF
NA | TRBJ1-1 | TRBV20-1 | SASSHRGTEAF
NA | TRBJ2-7 | TRBV28 | ASRSGGLAGGEKY
once | TRBJ2-2 | TRBV5-1 | ASSSGTMNTGELF
few | TRBJ2-2 | TRBV6-1 | ASSPSEAGELF
few | TRBJ2-3 | TRBV6-5 | ASRRTGGGTDTQY
few | TRBJ2-7 | TRBV2 | ASSRDNRNEQY
few | TRBJ1-2 | TRBV4-1 | ASSQGPGQPLFYGYT
NA | TRBJ2-5 | TRBV11-2 | ASSLVSEQVPETQY
NA | TRBJ1-6 | TRBV20-1 | SAPITGKGDSPLH
many | TRBJ2-3 | TRBV14 | ASSPSGSYGDTQY
few | TRBJ2-5 | TRBV20-1 | SAPRTSGGLKTQY
medium-sized | TRBJ2-1 | TRBV5-1 | ASSLATDYPLSGDNEQF
NA | TRBJ2-7 | TRBV7-9 | ASSLGSAIGGPLSYEQY
many | TRBJ2-2 | TRBV12-3/TRBV12-4 | ASSLGVDILGPLELF
few | TRBJ1-1 | TRBV2 | ASSRDRGRGTEAF
few | TRBJ2-1 | TRBV7-2 | ASSLYYGNNEQF